The TCR beta chain under discussion was sequenced for a study of blood T cell repertoires in COVID-19. Study-level background: Nucleic acid was either cDNA or gDNA, and it came from T cells, B-cell-depleted T cells, or PBMCs.

V shed 2 bases, J shed 2 bases, and the junction held 4 bases outside the gene matches. The CDR3 consists of 15 residues. Germline assignment: CDR1 SGHRS and CDR2 YFSETQ. Methods used by the authors: Counts of nucleated cells, estimated from reference gene primer amplification, were obtained. Profiled with immunoSEQ multiplex PCR; TCRdb holds only in-frame clones, not every one. The V and J calls and the clone size are those of that table, but D and trimming were determined from the DNA. The data hold 210,000 or so clones, with about 86% observed a single time. The sample consisted of peripheral blood. The origin of this receptor is a woman aged 45-60 years with acute or convalescent COVID-19. This chain connects TRBV5-1 to TRBJ2-1; 7 bases match TRBD2. DNA of the CDR3: TGCGCCAGCAGCTTCGGACTAGGCACCTACAATGAGCAGTTCTTC. It is translated as CASSFGLGTYNEQFF.